The rows below give T cell receptor beta chains drawn from one sample of a study of T cells in Graves' hyperthyroidism and ophthalmopathy. TCRdb re-analysed the multiplex PCR reads in MiXCR, keeping a single row per CDR3 protein. The sample yields about 500,000 distinct CDR3 sequences, roughly 16% seen once. The sample comprised blood. These receptors all stem from a woman aged 25 to 39 with Graves' ophthalmopathy. CDR3s include the opening cysteine and the closing phenylalanine or tryptophan. A D gene is named only where the DNA matches it firmly. Clone sizes are given selectively: once, few, many, or a class where the clone is expanded.

-	-	TRBV28	TRBJ2-6	TGTGCCAGCAGTTCCCGAGGGATGGGGTTGTTCTCTGGGGCCAACGTCCTGACTTTC	CASSSRGMGLFSGANVLTF
few	-	TRBV4-3	TRBJ1-2	TGCGCCAGCAGCCCAGCCGGGAGCGCGTCCGCGGGCTACACCTTC	CASSPAGSASAGYTF
-	TRBD2	TRBV12-3/TRBV12-4	TRBJ2-4	TGTGCCAGCAGTATAGCGGGAGTTGCGAGCCTTCTAGCCAAAAACATTCAGTACTTC	CASSIAGVASLLAKNIQYF
-	-	TRBV9	TRBJ2-3	TGTGCCAGCAGCGAAGACGCCCACCGCACAGGTACGCAGTATTTT	CASSEDAHRTGTQYF
-	-	TRBV6-6	TRBJ2-3	TGTGCCAGCAGTTACTATGGCCAGAGCACAGATACGCAGTATTTT	CASSYYGQSTDTQYF
many	-	TRBV28	TRBJ2-5	TGTGCCAGCAGTTTCAGGGGTCAGCAGACCCAGTACTTC	CASSFRGQQTQYF
-	-	TRBV28	TRBJ1-5	TGTGCCAGCAGTCCCCGGGGCACTAAGGGCAATCAGCCCCAGCATTTT	CASSPRGTKGNQPQHF
few	TRBD1	TRBV5-6	TRBJ1-2	TGTGCCAGCAGCCGATGGACAGGGGGTCCCGCTGGCTACACCTTC	CASSRWTGGPAGYTF
many	TRBD1	TRBV6-1	TRBJ2-7	TGTGCCAGCAGTGAGTGGGGGACAGGGTCTGTCTACGAGCAGTACTTC	CASSEWGTGSVYEQYF
-	-	TRBV18	TRBJ2-6	TGTGCCAGCGCCCCGGGGAGCTCTGGGGCCAACGTCCTGACTTTC	CASAPGSSGANVLTF
many	-	TRBV20-1	TRBJ1-5	TGCAGTGCTATACAGGATCAGCCCCAGCATTTT	CSAIQDQPQHF
-	-	TRBV6-2/TRBV6-3	TRBJ2-7	TGTGCCAGCAGTTACGGGGAGCTATACGAGCAGTACTTC	CASSYGELYEQYF
-	TRBD2	TRBV10-3	TRBJ2-3	TGTGCCACATCGACTAGCGAGAGTACAGATACGCAGTATTTT	CATSTSESTDTQYF
few	-	TRBV7-3	TRBJ2-1	TGTGCCAGCAGCTTATTTTCAAACCCGACCCACAATGAGCAGTTCTTC	CASSLFSNPTHNEQFF
few	-	TRBV28	TRBJ1-4	TGTGCCAGCAGTTTATTAGAAACTAATGAAAAACTGTTTTTT	CASSLLETNEKLFF
once	TRBD2	TRBV7-9	TRBJ2-2	TGTGCCAGCAGGGGGGGGGTCTACCCACGGGACACCGGGGAGCTGTTTTTT	CASRGGVYPRDTGELFF
many	-	TRBV27	TRBJ1-5	TGTGCCAGCAGTTTCCGGGCCAATCATCAGCCCCAGCATTTT	CASSFRANHQPQHF
-	-	TRBV9	TRBJ2-1	TGTGCCAGCAGCGGGGGGTTAGAGGGCCGGGATGAGCAGTTCTTC	CASSGGLEGRDEQFF
many	-	TRBV30	TRBJ2-1	TGTGCCTGGAGCCGAAGGGGCCCTTTGCTGTACAATGAGCAGTTCTTC	CAWSRRGPLLYNEQFF
-	-	TRBV28	TRBJ2-2	TGTGCCAGCAGTTTATCTTTAGAGTTCACCGGGGAGCTGTTTTTT	CASSLSLEFTGELFF
-	-	TRBV6-2/TRBV6-3	TRBJ2-3	TGTGCCAGTCAGAGAACAGATACGCAGTATTTT	CASQRTDTQYF
many	-	TRBV3-1	TRBJ1-1	TGTGCCAGCAGCCAAGCAGGGGCAGCTGAAGCTTTCTTT	CASSQAGAAEAFF
-	-	TRBV29-1	TRBJ2-7	TGCAGCGTTGAAGATCTTCGACTAGTGAACGGTGGCGAGCAGTACTTC	CSVEDLRLVNGGEQYF
-	-	TRBV12-3/TRBV12-4	TRBJ1-2	TGTGCCAGCATCCTAGCGGGGGGTACTAACTATGGCTACACCTTC	CASILAGGTNYGYTF
many	TRBD1	TRBV27	TRBJ1-5	TGTGCCAGCAGTTTTACAGGGGATCGTCAGCCCCAGCATTTT	CASSFTGDRQPQHF
few	-	TRBV18	TRBJ2-1	TGTGCCAGCTCACCTTACCGTCGACCCGAGGGCTCCTACAATGAGCAGTTCTTC	CASSPYRRPEGSYNEQFF
-	TRBD2	TRBV6-1	TRBJ2-7	TGTGCCAGCAGACTAGGACTAGCGGAAACCTACGAGCAGTACTTC	CASRLGLAETYEQYF
-	TRBD1	TRBV19	TRBJ2-1	TGTGCCAGTAGTGGGGACAGCGATCGCAATGAGCAGTTCTTC	CASSGDSDRNEQFF
many	-	TRBV20-1	TRBJ1-6	TGCAGTGCCAGTACCCTCCACTTT	CSASTLHF
many	TRBD2	TRBV20-1	TRBJ2-3	TGCAGTGCTAGAGACCCGGGACTAGCGGGAGGAGGTAGTGGCACAGATACGCAGTATTTT	CSARDPGLAGGGSGTDTQYF
-	-	TRBV28	TRBJ1-6	TGTGCCAGCAGTTTCCAGGATTCACCCCTCCACTTT	CASSFQDSPLHF
many	-	TRBV28	TRBJ1-2	TGTGCCAGCAGCCCTGGGGCTGTGGGCTACACCTTC	CASSPGAVGYTF
few	TRBD1	TRBV7-8	TRBJ2-5	TGTGCCAGCAGCCCAGGACAGGGTACAACGACCCAGTACTTC	CASSPGQGTTTQYF
-	-	TRBV28	TRBJ2-7	TGTGCCAGCAGTTTGACAGGGAGGTACGAGCAGTACTTC	CASSLTGRYEQYF
many	-	TRBV28	TRBJ2-1	TGTGCCATCATCCCCCGGGGTTTTCGATCCAATGAGCAGTTCTTC	CAIIPRGFRSNEQFF
many	TRBD1	TRBV12-3/TRBV12-4	TRBJ2-1	TGTGCCAGCAGAAGGGACAGGGCTAACAATGAGCAGTTCTTC	CASRRDRANNEQFF
-	-	TRBV19	TRBJ2-2	TGTGCCACTAGCGTAACGAACACCGGGGAGCTGTTTTTT	CATSVTNTGELFF
-	TRBD1	TRBV24-1	TRBJ2-6	TGTGCCACCTCGACAGGGGAGAGCTCTGGGGCCAACGTCCTGACTTTC	CATSTGESSGANVLTF
-	TRBD1	TRBV19	TRBJ2-7	TGTGCCAGTAGACGCGACAGGGGGACCTACGAGCAGTACTTC	CASRRDRGTYEQYF
many	-	TRBV18	TRBJ1-2	TGTGCCAGCTCACCGCAACAGGGTGCTGGCTACACCTTC	CASSPQQGAGYTF
many	-	TRBV29-1	TRBJ2-1	TGCAGCGTTAACCCAGACTACTCCTACAATGAGCAGTTCTTC	CSVNPDYSYNEQFF
many	-	TRBV5-8	TRBJ2-3	TGTGCCAGCAGCTTGGCCGTCCAGGACACAGATACGCAGTATTTT	CASSLAVQDTDTQYF
many	-	TRBV20-1	TRBJ2-3	TGCAGTGCTAGGCCCCCCTATGCGGGAGATACGCAGTATTTT	CSARPPYAGDTQYF
many	-	TRBV12-3/TRBV12-4	TRBJ1-5	TGTGCCAGCAGTTTATGGCAGCCCCAGCATTTT	CASSLWQPQHF
many	-	TRBV3-1	TRBJ2-1	TGTGCCAGCAGCCAAGCCCAGTATGGGGGCAATGAGCAGTTCTTC	CASSQAQYGGNEQFF
many	-	TRBV7-2	TRBJ2-7	TGTGCCAGCACGCCCGGGGGTCTCTCCTACGAGCAGTACTTC	CASTPGGLSYEQYF
many	-	TRBV7-2	TRBJ2-1	TGTGCCAGCAGGCCGGTCGGGCTCTCCAATGAGCAGTTCTTC	CASRPVGLSNEQFF
-	-	TRBV20-1	TRBJ2-1	TGCAGTGCTAGGGTGTGGGGGGAATACAATGAGCAGTTCTTC	CSARVWGEYNEQFF
few	TRBD2	TRBV3-1	TRBJ2-1	TGTGCCAGCAGCCCCCGGACTAGCCCCCATGAGCAGTTCTTC	CASSPRTSPHEQFF
few	TRBD2	TRBV5-1	TRBJ2-5	TGCGCCAGCAGCCGTGGGACTAGCGGGAGGGAGACCCAGTACTTC	CASSRGTSGRETQYF
few	-	TRBV7-7	TRBJ2-1	TGTGCCAGCAGCTTAGAGGGGGGAGGGTGGAATGAGCAGTTCTTC	CASSLEGGGWNEQFF
-	TRBD2	TRBV6-4	TRBJ2-1	TGTGCCAGCAGTGACTCGACTAGCGGCTCCTACAATGAGCAGTTCTTC	CASSDSTSGSYNEQFF
many	TRBD2	TRBV7-8	TRBJ2-3	TGTGCCAGCAGTCCTAGCGGGAGGGCCAAAGATACGCAGTATTTT	CASSPSGRAKDTQYF
few	-	TRBV12-5	TRBJ2-1	TGTGCTAGTGGTTTGACAGGGAGGCAGTTCTTC	CASGLTGRQFF
once	-	TRBV5-1	TRBJ1-3	TGCGCCAGCAGTCCCGGACAGCACTCTGGAAACACCATATATTTT	CASSPGQHSGNTIYF